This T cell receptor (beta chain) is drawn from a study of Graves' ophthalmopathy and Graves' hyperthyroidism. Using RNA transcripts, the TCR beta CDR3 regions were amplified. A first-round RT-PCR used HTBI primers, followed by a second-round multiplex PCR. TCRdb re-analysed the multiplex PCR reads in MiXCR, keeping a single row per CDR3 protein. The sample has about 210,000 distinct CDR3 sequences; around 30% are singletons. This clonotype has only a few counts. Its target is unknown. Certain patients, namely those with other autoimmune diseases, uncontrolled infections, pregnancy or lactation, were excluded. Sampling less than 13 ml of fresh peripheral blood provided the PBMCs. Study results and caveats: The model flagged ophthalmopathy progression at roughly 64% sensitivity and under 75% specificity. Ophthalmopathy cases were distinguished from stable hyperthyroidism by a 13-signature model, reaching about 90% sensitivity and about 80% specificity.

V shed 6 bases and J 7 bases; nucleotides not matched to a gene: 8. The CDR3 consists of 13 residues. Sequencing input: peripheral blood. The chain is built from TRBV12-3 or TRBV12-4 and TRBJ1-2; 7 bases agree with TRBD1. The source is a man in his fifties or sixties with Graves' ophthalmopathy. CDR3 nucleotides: TGTGCCAGCAGCCCTACAGGGGTCCCTGGCTACACCTTC. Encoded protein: CASSPTGVPGYTF.